The 32 T cell receptor beta chains given below trace back to one sample, sequenced in a study of T-cell memory formation after mild COVID-19. Via MiXCR, TCRdb re-called the 5' RACE reads, giving one row per CDR3 protein. The sample lists a few hundred thousand distinct CDR3 sequences, under 25% occurring once. Source material: PBMCs or a T cell subset sorted from them (not recorded which). The receptors were gathered from an adult woman who had mild COVID-19 (a few samples of this study predate the infection). Cell type and time point are not known.

This sequence joins TRBV4-1 and TRBJ2-7, with D perhaps assigned TRBD1 or TRBD2 (5 bases each). This CDR3 has 15 amino acids. The V and J ends lost 2 bases and 1 base respectively, with 12 bases between them. Germline V gene data show CDR1 as MGHRA and CDR2 as YSYEKL. The CDR3 loop is CASSQLPGPSYEQYF. CDR3 nucleotides: TGCGCCAGCAGCCAACTTCCGGGACCGTCCTACGAGCAGTACTTC.

This rearrangement joins TRBV5-1 to TRBJ1-2; D ambiguous. V dropped 4 bases and J dropped 3 bases, with 10 bases sitting between them. Germline assignment: CDR1 SGHRS and CDR2 YFSETQ. The CDR3 runs 13 residues. CDR3 in DNA: TGCGCCAGCAGCCGCGACACGGACTATGGCTACACCTTC. Translated: CASSRDTDYGYTF.

There are a few counts of this clonotype. The V call is TRBV7-3, the J call TRBJ2-1; 11 bases agree with TRBD2. V was clipped by 2 bases and J by 4 bases; unmatched bases: 13. The CDR3 is made up of 19 amino acids. From germline, CDR1 is SGHTA and CDR2 FQGTGA. DNA for the CDR3: TGTGCCAGCAGCTTACAGGCCATACCCGGACTAGCGGGTTACAATGAGCAGTTCTTC. Its protein is CASSLQAIPGLAGYNEQFF.

The chain is built from TRBV19 and TRBJ2-1; D possibly corresponds to TRBD1 (6 bases). There are 15 residues in the CDR3. The V gene lost 5 bases and the J gene lost 3 bases, with 14 bases spanning the gap. The V gene's germline CDR1 is LNHDA and CDR2 SQIVND (reference sequence). CDR3 DNA: TGTGCCAGTAGTTTGCAGACAGGAGACTACAATGAGCAGTTCTTC. This sequence encodes CASSLQTGDYNEQFF.

This chain uses TRBV6-5 with TRBJ2-7; D call uncertain. The CDR3 totals 15 residues. Germline values: CDR1 MNHEY, CDR2 SVGAGI. V gave up 0 bases and J gave up 4 bases, with 13 bases separating them. As DNA, the CDR3 is TGTGCCAGCAGTTACTCGTCAACAGTAAGATACGAGCAGTACTTC. Its translation: CASSYSSTVRYEQYF.

This clonotype was seen a few times. In this CDR3 the conserved last residue, phenylalanine or tryptophan, is missing, so a read error is likely. V is TRBV7-9 and J is TRBJ1-1; D gene ambiguous. Looked up from germline, CDR1 is SEHNR and CDR2 is FQNEAQ (reference sequence). The V end was cut by 2 bases, the J end by 6 bases, with 4 bases between. CDR3 length: 11 residues. CDR3 in amino acids: CASSLMAEAFL. DNA of the CDR3: TGTGCCAGCAGCTTAATGGCTGAAGCTTTCCTT.

This clonotype was seen only a few times. The CDR3 sequence: CASSKVRVEDNQPQHF. The DNA for the CDR3 is TGTGCCAGCAGCAAAGTGAGGGTGGAGGACAATCAGCCCCAGCATTTT. The J gene is TRBJ1-5, the V gene TRBV21-1. TRBV21-1 is a pseudogene locus. CDR3 length: 16 amino acids.

The V call is TRBV12-3 or TRBV12-4, the J call TRBJ1-1; weak D call: TRBD1 (5 bases). The CDR3 is made up of 10 amino acids. The V end was cut by 8 bases, the J end by 11 bases, with 12 bases between. CDR3 bases: TGTGCCAGCGGGGCCCCGGAGGCTTTCTTT. It yields the protein CASGAPEAFF.

The V and J genes are TRBV7-9 and TRBJ2-3; the D is unclear. Germline CDR1 SEHNR, CDR2 FQNEAQ (reference sequence). Between the trimmed V and J ends, which lost 8 bases and 1 base, there was a span of 7 bases. The CDR3 has 12 amino acids. This CDR3 reads CASGLGTDTQYF. In DNA form, the CDR3 reads TGTGCCAGCGGGTTAGGCACAGATACGCAGTATTTT.

This clonotype was seen at least ten times. The rearrangement joins TRBV5-1 to TRBJ1-2; D is undetermined. Trimming took 0 bases from V and 3 from J, leaving 6 bases between them. The germline CDR1 and CDR2 sequences are SGHRS and YFSETQ. This CDR3 contains 13 residues. The CDR3 region has the DNA TGCGCCAGCAGCTTGGGAGCGGACTATGGCTACACCTTC. The encoded protein is CASSLGADYGYTF.

This clonotype has a handful of counts. The genes are TRBV5-1 and TRBJ2-1; 10 bases match TRBD2. Germline values: CDR1 SGHRS, CDR2 YFSETQ. The ends lost 0 bases at V and 2 bases at J; junction bases unmatched: 5. The CDR3 is made up of 17 amino acids. As DNA, the CDR3 is TGCGCCAGCAGCTTGGGATCTCTAGCGGGAGCCTACAATGAGCAGTTCTTC. This sequence encodes CASSLGSLAGAYNEQFF.

This chain connects TRBV3-1 to TRBJ1-4; TRBD1 might be the D (5 bases). Germline V gene sequence: CDR1 LGHDT, CDR2 YNNKEL (reference sequence). The germline V and J ends were trimmed by 4 bases and 7 bases, with 13 bases remaining between them. This CDR3 is 14 amino acids long. This CDR3 is CASSPGTRREKLFF. CDR3 in DNA: TGTGCCAGCAGCCCCGGGACGAGGCGTGAAAAACTGTTTTTT.

The rearrangement links TRBV3-1 to TRBJ2-1; 8 bases map to TRBD2. Germline CDR1 reads LGHDT; CDR2 reads YNNKEL (reference sequence). Trimming took 0 bases from V and 5 from J; bases not matched to a gene: 6. The CDR3 totals 16 residues. As DNA, the CDR3 is TGTGCCAGCAGCCAAGATGGAAAAGCGGGAGACAATGAGCAGTTCTTC. Translation gives CASSQDGKAGDNEQFF.

This clonotype has only a few counts. J is TRBJ2-1 and V is TRBV7-9; weak D call: TRBD2 (6 bases). The germline V gene encodes CDR1 SEHNR and CDR2 FQNEAQ (reference sequence). The CDR3 runs to 15 residues. Trimming took off 1 base at V and 5 bases at J, with 12 bases between the two ends. CDR3 in amino acids: CASSLDGLPNNEQFF. CDR3 coding DNA: TGTGCCAGCAGCTTAGATGGACTACCCAACAATGAGCAGTTCTTC.

The V gene is TRBV11-2, the J gene TRBJ1-6; no clear D. This CDR3 is built from 16 residues. V lost 3 bases and J 0 bases, leaving 9 bases between the germline ends. The germline V gene encodes CDR1 SGHAT and CDR2 FQNNGV. The CDR3 reads CASSLELSSYNSPLHF. In nucleotides, the CDR3 is TGTGCCAGCAGCTTGGAGCTCAGCTCCTATAATTCACCCCTCCACTTT.

This clonotype has more than one count but fewer than ten. This rearrangement joins TRBV4-1 to TRBJ2-2; 10 bases align to TRBD2. The CDR3 runs to 15 residues. V lost 6 bases and J lost 4; bases outside the gene matches: 5. Looked up from germline, CDR1 is MGHRA and CDR2 is YSYEKL. CDR3 coding DNA: TGCGCCAGCAGACGAGCGGGGGGGCGCACCGGGGAGCTGTTTTTT. Its translation is CASRRAGGRTGELFF.

The chain combines TRBV6-5 with TRBJ2-2; D uncertain. The CDR3 has 12 amino acids. Germline V gene sequence: CDR1 MNHEY, CDR2 SVGAGI. V shed 2 bases and J shed 5 bases, with 3 bases lying between them. In DNA form, the CDR3 reads TGTGCCAGCAGTTACCCGACCGGGGAGCTGTTTTTT. As protein: CASSYPTGELFF.

This clonotype was detected a few times. This chain uses TRBV24-1 with TRBJ2-2; no clear D. The CDR3 length is 16 residues. Trimming removed 1 base from V and 4 bases from J, with 12 bases in between. Germline assignment: CDR1 KGHDR and CDR2 SFDVKD. The CDR3 nucleotides are TGTGCCACCAGTGATTTCAGGCAAAGCTTCACCGGGGAGCTGTTTTTT. It encodes CATSDFRQSFTGELFF.

Only a few counts were recorded for this clonotype. The chain carries TRBV6-1 and TRBJ1-4, with D unresolved. Germline assignment: CDR1 MNHNS and CDR2 SASEGT. The CDR3 covers 12 residues. The V end lost 3 bases, the J end lost 13 bases, and 12 bases lay between the germline ends. The CDR3 loop reads CASSDSPSGLFF. The DNA of the CDR3 is TGTGCCAGCAGTGACTCCCCCTCGGGACTGTTTTTT.

The rearrangement uses TRBV12-3 or TRBV12-4 and TRBJ2-5; TRBD2 is a possible D gene (6 bases). The CDR3 loop spans 13 amino acids. With 1 base removed from V and 4 bases from J, the gap between germline ends came to 7 bases. In DNA form, the CDR3 reads TGTGCCAGCAGTTTAGGGGAGGCAGAGACCCAGTACTTC. This sequence encodes CASSLGEAETQYF.

The gene calls are TRBV4-2 and TRBJ1-2, with 9 bases aligning to TRBD1. The junction had 11 bases not matched to a gene; V was cut back by 0 bases and J by 6 bases. CDR1 and CDR2 from the germline V gene are LGHNA and YNFKEQ. The CDR3 is 17 residues long. The CDR3 protein is CASSQETILGDRDGYTF. The CDR3 DNA reads TGTGCCAGCAGCCAAGAAACGATCCTTGGGGACAGGGATGGCTACACCTTC.

The chain joins TRBV10-3 to TRBJ1-1; perhaps TRBD1 as D (6 bases). The germline V gene has CDR1 ENHRY and CDR2 SYGVKD. The V end lost 11 bases, the J end lost 3 bases, and 25 bases lay between the germline ends. CDR3 length: 16 amino acids. For the CDR3, the DNA is TGTGCCCCGAAATGCGGGGGCAGGGGTAGGGACACTGAAGCTTTCTTT. Amino acids: CAPKCGGRGRDTEAFF.

V is TRBV5-1 and J is TRBJ2-2; 7 nucleotides align to TRBD1. The ends lost 2 bases at V and 8 bases at J; junction bases unmatched: 9. Germline values: CDR1 SGHRS, CDR2 YFSETQ. The CDR3 runs to 15 residues. The CDR3 bases are TGCGCCAGCAGCTTAGGACAGGTCACCCCGGGGGAGCTGTTTTTT. Amino acid sequence: CASSLGQVTPGELFF.

This clonotype came up a few times. The chain links TRBV6-1 to TRBJ1-1; D is possibly TRBD1 (6 bases). The CDR3 totals 15 residues. The germline V and J ends were trimmed by 1 base and 7 bases, with 16 bases remaining between them. Germline-derived CDR1 and CDR2 are MNHNS and SASEGT. The CDR3 protein is CASSEVIRGAGEAFF. CDR3 DNA sequence: TGTGCCAGCAGTGAAGTAATCAGGGGCGCGGGTGAAGCTTTCTTT.

The V and J genes are TRBV20-1 and TRBJ2-1; D is uncertain. This CDR3 comprises 12 residues. The germline gives CDR1 DFQATT, CDR2 SNEGSKA (reference sequence). Trimming cost V 3 bases and J 8 bases, with 11 bases left between them. DNA for the CDR3: TGCAGTGCTAGTGAGTCGCTGGATGAGCAGTTCTTC. Translated: CSASESLDEQFF.

The chain combines TRBV4-1 with TRBJ2-2; TRBD1 or TRBD2 may be the D gene (6 bases each). Germline lookup yields CDR1 MGHRA and CDR2 YSYEKL. The V and J ends lost 8 bases and 5 bases respectively, with 18 bases between them. This CDR3 is built from 15 residues. CDR3 residues: CASRDGGLGTGELFF. CDR3 nucleotide sequence: TGCGCCAGCCGAGATGGGGGGCTGGGAACCGGGGAGCTGTTTTTT.

The sample holds a few counts of this clonotype. The chain employs TRBV4-2 and TRBJ2-3; TRBD2 matches 8 bases. The CDR3 is 19 residues long. The germline V gene encodes CDR1 LGHNA and CDR2 YNFKEQ. V trimming: 0 bases; J trimming: 4 bases; junction bases outside the gene matches: 15. The CDR3 protein is CASSQDHLGVAGGSDTQYF. Written as DNA, the CDR3 is TGTGCCAGCAGCCAAGACCACCTGGGAGTTGCGGGGGGATCAGATACGCAGTATTTT.

The rearrangement uses TRBV20-1 and TRBJ1-4; D is possibly TRBD1 (5 bases). The CDR3 consists of 16 residues. Trimming took 6 bases from V and 0 from J, leaving 17 bases between them. Germline V gene lookup returns CDR1 DFQATT and CDR2 SNEGSKA (reference sequence). CDR3 amino acids: CSAYRSSGATNEKLFF. CDR3 DNA sequence: TGCAGTGCGTACAGGAGCTCTGGTGCAACTAATGAAAAACTGTTTTTT.

V is TRBV12-5 and J is TRBJ2-1, with 14 bases that match TRBD2. V was clipped by 5 bases and J by 6 bases; unmatched bases: 3. CDR3 length: 15 amino acids. Germline loops: CDR1 LGHNT, CDR2 FRNRAP. This CDR3 is CASGPGTSGGNEQFF. The DNA for the CDR3 is TGTGCTAGTGGTCCCGGGACTAGCGGGGGCAATGAGCAGTTCTTC. The full variable domain, its missing parts supplied by reference TRBV12-5 and TRBJ2-1, is DARVTQTPRHKVTEMGQEVTMRCQPILGHNTVFWYRQTMMQGLELLAYFRNRAPLDDSGMPKDRFSAEMPDATLATLKIQPSEPRDSAVYFCASGPGTSGGNEQFFGPGTRLTVL.

A few counts support this clonotype. This rearrangement joins TRBV5-5 to TRBJ2-7, with no clear D. CDR3 length equals 15 residues. Trimming removed 6 bases from V and 0 bases from J, with 16 bases in between. The germline V gene has CDR1 SGHKS and CDR2 YYEKEE (reference sequence). As DNA, the CDR3 is TGTGCCAGCACCACTGGCCTAGAGACCTCCTACGAGCAGTACTTC. As protein: CASTTGLETSYEQYF.

J is TRBJ2-5 and V is TRBV7-2; the match to TRBD2 covers 11 bases. The CDR3 has 14 amino acids. The V gene's germline CDR1 is SGHTA and CDR2 FQGNSA. The V and J ends lost 6 bases and 5 bases, in that order; junction bases with no gene match: 5. CDR3 region: CASRVLAGEETQYF. The CDR3 DNA follows: TGTGCCAGCAGAGTACTAGCGGGGGAGGAGACCCAGTACTTC.

This clonotype was seen a handful of times. The chain recombines TRBV21-1 with TRBJ1-5. TRBV21-1 is flagged as a pseudogene. The CDR3 has 17 residues. The CDR3 coding sequence is TGTGCCAGCAGCAAGAGGTCAACTTGGTCTTCCCCACAGCCCCAGCATTTT. This encodes CASSKRSTWSSPQPQHF.